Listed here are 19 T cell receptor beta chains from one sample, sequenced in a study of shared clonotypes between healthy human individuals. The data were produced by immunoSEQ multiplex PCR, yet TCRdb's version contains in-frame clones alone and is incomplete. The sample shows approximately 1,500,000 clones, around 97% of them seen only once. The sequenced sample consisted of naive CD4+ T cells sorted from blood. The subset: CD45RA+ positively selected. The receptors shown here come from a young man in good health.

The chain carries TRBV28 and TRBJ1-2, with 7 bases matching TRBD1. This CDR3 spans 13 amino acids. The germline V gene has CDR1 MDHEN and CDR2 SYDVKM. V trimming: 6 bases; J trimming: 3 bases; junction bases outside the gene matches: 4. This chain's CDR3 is CASSLTGHYGYTF. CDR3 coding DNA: TGTGCCAGCAGCTTGACAGGGCACTATGGCTACACCTTC.

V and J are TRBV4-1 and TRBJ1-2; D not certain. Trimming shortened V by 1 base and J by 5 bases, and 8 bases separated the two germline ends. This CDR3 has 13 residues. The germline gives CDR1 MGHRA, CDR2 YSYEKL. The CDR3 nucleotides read TGCGCCAGCAGCCAAGTTGGGGTTTATGGCTACACCTTC. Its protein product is CASSQVGVYGYTF.

CDR3 protein: CASSFGQESYNEQFF. For the CDR3, the DNA is TGTGCCAGCAGCTTCGGACAGGAGTCCTACAATGAGCAGTTCTTC. The rearrangement uses TRBV11-3 and TRBJ2-1, with TRBD1 matching over 7 bases. The germline CDR1 and CDR2 sequences are SGHNT and YENEEA. V lost 3 bases, J lost 1 base, and 3 bases stayed unmatched. The length of the CDR3 is 15 residues.

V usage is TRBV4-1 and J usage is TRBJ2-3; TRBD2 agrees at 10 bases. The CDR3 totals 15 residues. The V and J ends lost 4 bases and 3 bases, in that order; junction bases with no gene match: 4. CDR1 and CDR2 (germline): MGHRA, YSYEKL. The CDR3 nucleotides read TGCGCCAGCAGCCTATCTAGCGGGAGTACAGATACGCAGTATTTT. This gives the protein CASSLSSGSTDTQYF.

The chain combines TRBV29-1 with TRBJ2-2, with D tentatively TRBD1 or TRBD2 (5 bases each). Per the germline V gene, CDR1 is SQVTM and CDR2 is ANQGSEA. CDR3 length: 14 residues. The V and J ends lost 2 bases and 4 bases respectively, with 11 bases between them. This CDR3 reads CSVERAGSTGELFF. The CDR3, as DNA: TGCAGCGTTGAAAGGGCAGGGAGCACCGGGGAGCTGTTTTTT.

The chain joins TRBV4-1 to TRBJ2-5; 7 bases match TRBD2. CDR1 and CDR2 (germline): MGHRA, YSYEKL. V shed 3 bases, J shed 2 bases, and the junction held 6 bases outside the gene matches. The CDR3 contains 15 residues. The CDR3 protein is CASSQSGTSQETQYF. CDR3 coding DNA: TGCGCCAGCAGCCAGAGCGGGACGAGTCAAGAGACCCAGTACTTC.

The CDR3 loop reads CASSYRTSGASELFF. The CDR3 DNA is TGTGCCAGCAGTTATCGGACTAGCGGGGCCTCAGAGCTGTTTTTT. V usage is TRBV6-5 and J usage is TRBJ2-2, with TRBD2 matching 12 bases. Germline trimming cut 3 bases from V and 11 bases from J; bases unmatched to any gene: 7. Germline CDR1 is MNHEY and CDR2 is SVGAGI. The CDR3 spans 15 residues.

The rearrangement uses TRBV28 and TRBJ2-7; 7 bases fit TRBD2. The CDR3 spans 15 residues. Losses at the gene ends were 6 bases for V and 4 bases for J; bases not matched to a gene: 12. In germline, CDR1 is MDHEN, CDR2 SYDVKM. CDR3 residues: CASRTPGGGMYEQYF. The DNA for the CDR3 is TGTGCCAGCAGAACTCCGGGAGGCGGGATGTACGAGCAGTACTTC. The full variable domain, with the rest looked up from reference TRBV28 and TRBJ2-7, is DVKVTQSSRYLVKRTGEKVFLECVQDMDHENMFWYRQDPGLGLRLIYFSYDVKMKEKGDIPEGYSVSREKKERFSLILESASTNQTSMYLCASRTPGGGMYEQYFGPGTRLTVT.

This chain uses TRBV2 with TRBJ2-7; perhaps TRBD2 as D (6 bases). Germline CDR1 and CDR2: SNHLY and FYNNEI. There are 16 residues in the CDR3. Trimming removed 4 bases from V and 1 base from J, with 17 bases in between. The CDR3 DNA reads TGTGCCAGCAGTGTTCGTCGGGACTCATTTTCCTACGAGCAGTACTTC. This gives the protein CASSVRRDSFSYEQYF.

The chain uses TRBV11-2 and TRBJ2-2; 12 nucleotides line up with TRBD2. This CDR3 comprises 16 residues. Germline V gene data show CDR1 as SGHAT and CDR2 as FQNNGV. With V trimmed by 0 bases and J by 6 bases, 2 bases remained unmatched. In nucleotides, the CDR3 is TGTGCCAGCAGCTTAGAGCCTAGCGGGAGGGCCGGGGAGCTGTTTTTT. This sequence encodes CASSLEPSGRAGELFF.

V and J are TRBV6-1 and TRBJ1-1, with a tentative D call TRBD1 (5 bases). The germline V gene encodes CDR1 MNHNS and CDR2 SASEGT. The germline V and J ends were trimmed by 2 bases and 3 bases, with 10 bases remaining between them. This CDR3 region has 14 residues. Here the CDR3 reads CASSEWGGYTEAFF. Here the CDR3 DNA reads TGTGCCAGCAGTGAATGGGGCGGGTACACTGAAGCTTTCTTT.

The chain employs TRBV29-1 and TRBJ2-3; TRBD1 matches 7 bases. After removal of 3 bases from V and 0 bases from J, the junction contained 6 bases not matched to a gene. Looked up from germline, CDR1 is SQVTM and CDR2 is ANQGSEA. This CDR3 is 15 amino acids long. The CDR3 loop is CSVDTGAPSTDTQYF. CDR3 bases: TGCAGCGTTGATACAGGGGCCCCTAGCACAGATACGCAGTATTTT.

The CDR3 spells CASKRKGASGRNEQFF. Written as DNA, the CDR3 is TGTGCCAGCAAAAGAAAGGGGGCTAGCGGGAGAAATGAGCAGTTCTTC. The chain has TRBV25-1 and TRBJ2-1; 10 bases are shared with TRBD2. The CDR3 is made up of 16 amino acids. V lost 7 bases and J lost 7; bases outside the gene matches: 13. Germline loops: CDR1 MGHDK, CDR2 SYGVNS.

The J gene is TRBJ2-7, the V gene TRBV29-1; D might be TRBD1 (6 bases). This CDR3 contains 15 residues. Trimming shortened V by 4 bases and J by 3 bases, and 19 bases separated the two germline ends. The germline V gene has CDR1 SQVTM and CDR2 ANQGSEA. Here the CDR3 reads CSVGLGSGHLYEQYF. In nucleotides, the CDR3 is TGCAGCGTTGGTCTTGGTTCGGGACACCTCTACGAGCAGTACTTC.

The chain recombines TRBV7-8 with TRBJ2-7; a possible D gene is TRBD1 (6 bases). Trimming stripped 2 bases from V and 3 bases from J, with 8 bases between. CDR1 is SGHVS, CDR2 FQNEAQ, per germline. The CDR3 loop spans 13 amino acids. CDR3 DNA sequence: TGTGCCAGCAGCTTAACACAGGGCTACGAGCAGTACTTC. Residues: CASSLTQGYEQYF.

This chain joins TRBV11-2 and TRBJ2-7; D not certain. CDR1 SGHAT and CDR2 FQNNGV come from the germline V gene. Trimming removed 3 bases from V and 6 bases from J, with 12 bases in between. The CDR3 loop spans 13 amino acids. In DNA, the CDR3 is TGTGCCAGCAGCTTGGACCCACTCGGCGAGCAGTACTTC. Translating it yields CASSLDPLGEQYF.

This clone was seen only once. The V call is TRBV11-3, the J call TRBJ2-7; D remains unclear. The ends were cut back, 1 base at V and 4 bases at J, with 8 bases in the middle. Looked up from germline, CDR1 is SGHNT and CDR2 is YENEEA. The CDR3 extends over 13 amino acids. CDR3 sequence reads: CASSLGWDYEQYF. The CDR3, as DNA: TGTGCCAGCAGCTTAGGTTGGGATTACGAGCAGTACTTC. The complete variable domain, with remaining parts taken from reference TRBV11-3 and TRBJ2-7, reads EAGVVQSPRYKIIEKKQPVAFWCNPISGHNTLYWYLQNLGQGPELLIRYENEEAVDDSQLPKDRFSAERLKGVDSTLKIQPAELGDSAVYLCASSLGWDYEQYFGPGTRLTVT.

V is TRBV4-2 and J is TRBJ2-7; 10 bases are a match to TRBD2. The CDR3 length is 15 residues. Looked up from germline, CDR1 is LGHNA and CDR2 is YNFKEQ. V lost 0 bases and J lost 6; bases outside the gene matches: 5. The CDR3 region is CASSQDLAGVGEQYF. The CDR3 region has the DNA TGTGCCAGCAGCCAAGACCTAGCGGGAGTAGGCGAGCAGTACTTC.

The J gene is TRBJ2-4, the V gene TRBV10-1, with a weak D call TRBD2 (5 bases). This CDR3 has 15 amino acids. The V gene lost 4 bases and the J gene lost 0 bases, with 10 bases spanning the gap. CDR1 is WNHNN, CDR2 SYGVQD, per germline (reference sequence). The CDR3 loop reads CASSAGKLAKNIQYF. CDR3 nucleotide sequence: TGCGCCAGCAGTGCGGGGAAGCTAGCCAAAAACATTCAGTACTTC.